This T cell receptor beta chain was observed in a study of beta chain features in type 1 diabetes. Study findings and constraints: Relative to healthy donors, patients appeared to have naive, central memory and Treg TCRB repertoires that were more similar.

In this sample, this clone turned up a few times. Its specificity is unknown. CDR3 length: 15 amino acids. Germline V gene sequence: CDR1 SGHRS, CDR2 YFSETQ. Trimming stripped 4 bases from V and 2 bases from J, with 13 bases between. One heparinised blood draw, averaging approximately 120 mL, came from each donor. Investigators reverse transcribed all isolated RNA, so they sequenced expressed TCRB transcripts. TCRdb's copy holds only in-frame clones and misses some; the assay was immunoSEQ multiplex PCR. The table lists under 950,000 clones, 17% of them singletons. This TCR came from a woman in her late teens or twenties in good health. The chain carries TRBV5-1 and TRBJ2-1; perhaps TRBD2 as D (6 bases). Material for sequencing was naive CD4+ T cells from blood. CDR3 DNA sequence: TGCGCCAGCAGCGAGACTAGTAGCGCCTACAATGAGCAGTTCTTC. Encoded protein: CASSETSSAYNEQFF.